Below, 21 T cell receptor beta chains from the same sample are listed, as sequenced in a study of blood T cell repertoires in COVID-19. Profiling relied on immunoSEQ multiplex PCR, and the TCRdb table lists in-frame clones only, not all of them. This table has approximately 250,000 clones, roughly 88% appearing once. Sequenced material: peripheral blood. The source is a man between 40 and 49 years old who had recovered from COVID-19.

This chain joins TRBV5-1 and TRBJ2-3, with 7 bases aligning to TRBD1. CDR1 SGHRS and CDR2 YFSETQ come from the germline V gene. Trimming removed 4 bases from V and 0 bases from J; junction bases left unmatched: 2. The CDR3 sequence is 14 residues long. CDR3 region: CASSADRSTDTQYF. The CDR3, as DNA: TGCGCCAGCAGCGCGGACAGGAGCACAGATACGCAGTATTTT.

This chain joins TRBV24-1 and TRBJ1-2; TRBD1 might be the D (6 bases). Germline CDR1 is KGHDR and CDR2 is SFDVKD. The CDR3 contains 15 residues. Trimming took 9 bases from V and 4 from J, leaving 20 bases between them. Written as DNA, the CDR3 is TGTGCCACCCCGACTCGTCCAGGGGCTGCCTATGGCTACACCTTC. Translating gives CATPTRPGAAYGYTF.

This clone was recorded a few times. The chain has TRBV5-5 and TRBJ1-1; D not certain. The length of the CDR3 is 13 residues. Germline lookup yields CDR1 SGHKS and CDR2 YYEKEE (reference sequence). V shed 1 base and J shed 3 bases, with 7 bases lying between them. The CDR3 reads CASSLRRDTEAFF. CDR3 coding DNA: TGTGCCAGCAGCTTGAGGAGGGACACTGAAGCTTTCTTT.

The genes are TRBV20-1 and TRBJ2-4; D ambiguous. Germline CDR1 DFQATT, CDR2 SNEGSKA (reference sequence). The length of the CDR3 is 15 residues. V lost 3 bases and J lost 0, with 12 bases in between. The CDR3 protein is CSASSPREAKNIQYF. CDR3 DNA sequence: TGCAGTGCTAGTTCGCCCCGAGAAGCCAAAAACATTCAGTACTTC.

This chain connects TRBV2 to TRBJ2-7; the D is unclear. Trimming cost V 2 bases and J 3 bases, with 8 bases left between them. The germline CDR1 and CDR2 sequences are SNHLY and FYNNEI. This CDR3 contains 13 residues. CDR3 sequence reads: CASSENRNYEQYF. The CDR3 region has the DNA TGTGCCAGCAGTGAAAACAGAAACTACGAGCAGTACTTC.

The chain is built from TRBV25-1 and TRBJ2-2; 7 nucleotides agree with TRBD1. Germline V gives CDR1 MGHDK, CDR2 SYGVNS. CDR3 size: 16 residues. V dropped 2 bases and J dropped 5; count of bases not matched to a gene: 8. The CDR3, as DNA: TGTGCCAGCAGTGAAGGCGGGCAGGGGGTTACCGGGGAGCTGTTTTTT. This translates into CASSEGGQGVTGELFF.

The CDR3 is CASSEPVVGTSWYGYTF. The CDR3 DNA sequence: TGTGCCAGCAGTGAACCTGTAGTGGGGACTTCCTGGTATGGCTACACCTTC. The chain couples TRBV25-1 to TRBJ1-2; D possibly corresponds to TRBD1 (5 bases). The CDR3 totals 17 residues. The germline CDR1 and CDR2 sequences are MGHDK and SYGVNS. V was trimmed by 2 bases and J by 5 bases, leaving 21 bases between them.

The chain carries TRBV2 and TRBJ2-1; 11 nucleotides agree with TRBD2. The ends lost 6 bases at V and 8 bases at J; junction bases unmatched: 3. This CDR3 comprises 13 residues. In germline, CDR1 is SNHLY, CDR2 FYNNEI. This CDR3 is CASRSSGRYEQFF. Here the CDR3 DNA reads TGTGCCAGCAGGTCTAGCGGGAGGTATGAGCAGTTCTTC.

V gene TRBV11-2 combines with J gene TRBJ1-1; the match to TRBD1 covers 7 bases. From germline, CDR1 is SGHAT and CDR2 FQNNGV. This CDR3 comprises 14 residues. J was trimmed by 4 bases and V by 6 bases; bases with no gene match: 8. CDR3 in amino acids: CASSSNRGGTEAFF. The CDR3 DNA follows: TGTGCCAGCAGTTCTAACAGGGGAGGCACTGAAGCTTTCTTT.

This rearrangement joins TRBV28 to TRBJ1-3, with D perhaps matching TRBD1 (5 bases). Trimming cost V 6 bases and J 0 bases, with 9 bases left between them. From germline, CDR1 is MDHEN and CDR2 SYDVKM. The CDR3 covers 14 residues. The chain's CDR3 is CASRQGNSGNTIYF. DNA of the CDR3: TGTGCCAGCAGGCAGGGTAACTCTGGAAACACCATATATTTT.

This clone was detected only once. J is TRBJ1-6 and V is TRBV12-3 or TRBV12-4; D is unclear. V was cut by 5 bases and J by 13 bases, with 15 bases left in between. This CDR3 spans 13 amino acids. CDR3 sequence (DNA): TGTGCCAGCAGTCCATACGCCCCGGGGCCCCTCCACTTT. It encodes CASSPYAPGPLHF.

The chain carries TRBV9 and TRBJ2-1; 14 bases map to TRBD2. V was clipped by 3 bases and J by 3 bases; unmatched bases: 2. The CDR3 length is 16 residues. Germline V gene lookup returns CDR1 SGDLS and CDR2 YYNGEE. This CDR3 reads CASSGTSGRSYNEQFF. CDR3 coding DNA: TGTGCCAGCAGCGGGACTAGCGGGAGGAGCTACAATGAGCAGTTCTTC.

The sample holds one count of this clone. The chain uses TRBV30 and TRBJ2-3, with a weak D call TRBD1 (5 bases). The CDR3 is made up of 13 amino acids. Germline V CDR1 and CDR2: GTSNPN, SVGIG (reference sequence). The germline V and J ends were trimmed by 3 bases and 4 bases, with 11 bases remaining between them. CDR3 residues: CAWSILGADTQYF. CDR3 bases: TGTGCCTGGAGCATATTAGGGGCAGATACGCAGTATTTT.

This chain joins TRBV6-5 and TRBJ1-6; the D is unclear. The CDR3 runs to 14 residues. The V end lost 2 bases, the J end lost 8 bases, and 10 bases lay between the germline ends. The germline CDR1 and CDR2 sequences are MNHEY and SVGAGI. The CDR3 spells CASSYLGPHSPLHF. The CDR3 DNA follows: TGTGCCAGCAGTTACCTGGGCCCGCATTCACCCCTCCACTTT.

This clone has a handful of counts. V is TRBV2 and J is TRBJ1-1, with 8 bases that match TRBD1. Germline lookup yields CDR1 SNHLY and CDR2 FYNNEI. CDR3 length: 15 residues. V shed 4 bases and J 6 bases; nucleotides not matched to a gene: 10. The CDR3 bases are TGTGCCAGCAGTGTTTCCAGGGGGCAGGGGGCTGAAGCTTTCTTT. Translating it yields CASSVSRGQGAEAFF.

The rearrangement links TRBV6-5 to TRBJ2-7, with D possibly matching TRBD1 (6 bases). The germline gives CDR1 MNHEY, CDR2 SVGAGI. CDR3 length: 15 amino acids. V was clipped by 5 bases and J by 5 bases, with 19 bases between them. Here the CDR3 DNA reads TGTGCCAGCAGTCACCGGGACACGGCGTTGAACGAGCAGTACTTC. Its translation is CASSHRDTALNEQYF.

The chain employs TRBV4-1 and TRBJ2-3, with TRBD2 matching 8 bases. Per germline, CDR1 MGHRA and CDR2 YSYEKL. This CDR3 is built from 14 residues. With 1 base clipped from V and 5 bases from J, the junction kept 2 bases outside the gene matches. The CDR3 spells CASSQAGGQDTQYF. CDR3 DNA sequence: TGCGCCAGCAGCCAAGCGGGGGGGCAAGATACGCAGTATTTT.

The V gene is TRBV19, the J gene TRBJ1-6; D is ambiguous. The CDR3 covers 14 residues. Germline assignment: CDR1 LNHDA and CDR2 SQIVND (reference sequence). Trimming pared 5 bases from V and 7 bases from J, leaving 12 bases between. The DNA for the CDR3 is TGTGCCAGTAGTGGGGAGGCAGGAAATTCACCCCTCCACTTT. Its translation is CASSGEAGNSPLHF.

This chain joins TRBV5-6 and TRBJ2-7; 10 bases fit TRBD1. Trimming cost V 0 bases and J 2 bases; bases outside gene matches: 2. The CDR3 has 15 residues. Germline CDR1 is SGHDT and CDR2 is YYEEEE. The CDR3 here is CASSLVGQGPYEQYF. In nucleotides, the CDR3 is TGTGCCAGCAGCTTGGTGGGACAGGGGCCCTACGAGCAGTACTTC.

In regard to this clone: One end of the junction fails to match germline, which may point to a read error. The chain employs TRBV6-6 and TRBJ1-2, with 9 bases identical to TRBD1. The CDR3 loop spans 15 amino acids. The germline V gene has CDR1 MNHNY and CDR2 SVGAGI (reference sequence). The CDR3 is CASSSHPSVGQGEYF. CDR3 coding DNA: TGTGCCAGCAGTTCACATCCTTCCGTGGGACAGGGAGAGTACTTC.

The chain carries TRBV14 and TRBJ2-5, with 12 bases matching TRBD2. The V gene's germline CDR1 is SGHDN and CDR2 FVKESK. V dropped 5 bases and J dropped 1; count of bases not matched to a gene: 11. The CDR3 runs to 18 residues. CDR3 amino acids: CASSYSPGLAGIQETQYF. CDR3 in DNA: TGTGCCAGCAGCTACTCACCCGGACTAGCGGGGATCCAAGAGACCCAGTACTTC.